Described below is a single T cell receptor (beta chain) sequence and its context. Its matching antigen is unknown. Genomic DNA was employed as the template in profiling TCR beta VDJ and CDR3. TCRdb redid the calling of the reads with MiXCR, one entry per CDR3 protein. The repertoire consists of roughly 150,000 distinct CDR3 sequences, with under 55% occurring once and the leading ten covering about 2.8%. CD8+CD57+ cell expansion had been shown by flow cytometry in patients chosen for sequencing. Severe acquired aplastic anemia was present in every patient. This entry comes from a study of CD8+CD57+ T cells in acquired aplastic anemia. The V end was cut by 6 bases, the J end by 1 base, with 10 bases between. From germline, CDR1 is DFQATT and CDR2 SNEGSKA (reference sequence). CDR3 length: 13 residues. Study conclusions and caveats: Simpson's diversity of CD8+ cells was not significantly different in patients compared with controls. The number of CD8+ CDR3 sequences shared by patients and controls was twenty-nine.

The sequence was obtained from a human donor with aplastic anemia. Sequencing used sorted CD4+, CD8+, or CD8+CD57+ T cells (not recorded which) from PBMCs. This chain uses TRBV20-1 with TRBJ1-5, with D possibly TRBD1 on 5 matching bases. The CDR3 spells CSAQGPSNQPQHF. DNA of the CDR3: TGCAGTGCCCAGGGACCAAGCAATCAGCCCCAGCATTTT.